The entry below gives a single T cell receptor (beta chain) sequence along with its context. Its antigen is as yet unknown. The method was immunoSEQ multiplex PCR; TCRdb's version includes in-frame clones alone and lacks a portion of them. The sample holds roughly 20,000 clones; just under 75% are singletons and the top ten take about a fifth. The data derive from a study of CD4 T cells in relation to SARS-CoV-2 and coronaviruses. Study overall: The negative reference was HIV-1 Nef peptide pool or peptide-free culture.

Overall study results and limits: In about 65% of donors, memory CD4+ clonotypes crossrecognized SARS-CoV-2 and at least one common cold coronavirus spike.

CD4+ T cells from unexposed donors were obtained before the COVID-19 pandemic (2011-2018). Isolation of CD4+ T cells took place after nine to ten days in culture. On days 3 and 7, cultures got half fresh IL-2 medium. The CDR3 covers 15 residues. This TCR was sampled from a human donor in good health. The sample comprised CD4+ T cells from PBMCs, cultured in vitro. V and J are TRBV21-1 and TRBJ2-3; TRBD1, the D gene given by the table, was not confirmed from the DNA. TRBV21-1 counts as a pseudogene. In DNA, the CDR3 is TGTGCCAGCCGCCCCTCGGTAGGGGGCACAGATACGCAGTATTTT. Translated, it gives CASRPSVGGTDTQYF.